The 26 T cell receptor beta chains listed next were all sequenced from one sample in a study of blood T cell repertoires in COVID-19. Measured with immunoSEQ multiplex PCR; TCRdb has only the in-frame clones, and not every one. There are a few hundred thousand clones in the sample; around nine tenths occur only once, and under 9% lies in the top ten. The source material was peripheral blood. These receptors were taken from a woman aged 70-85 years with active or convalescent COVID-19.

In its sample, this clone was seen once. The V gene is TRBV18, the J gene TRBJ2-3; 10 nucleotides match TRBD1. With V trimmed by 3 bases and J by 2 bases, 8 bases remained unmatched. The CDR3 runs to 17 residues. From germline, CDR1 is KGHSH and CDR2 LQKENI. The DNA for the CDR3 is TGTGCCAGCTCACCTAGTCCCGGGACAGGGGACACAGATACGCAGTATTTT. Its protein product is CASSPSPGTGDTDTQYF.

The gene calls are TRBV12-2 and TRBJ1-5; the D call TRBD1 from the table was never checked on the DNA. TRBV12-2 is termed a pseudogene. The CDR3 contains 14 residues. In DNA form, the CDR3 reads TGTGCAAGTCGTTCGGACAGGGTGGGGCAGCCCCAGCATTTT. It yields the protein CASRSDRVGQPQHF.

The rearrangement uses TRBV7-2 and TRBJ1-1; D is ambiguous. The CDR3 has 14 amino acids. Trimming took off 5 bases at V and 1 base at J, with 11 bases between the two ends. CDR1 is SGHTA, CDR2 FQGNSA, per germline. CDR3 sequence reads: CASSGGGGNTEAFF. For the CDR3, the DNA is TGTGCCAGCAGCGGAGGAGGTGGGAACACTGAAGCTTTCTTT.

CDR3 residues: CAISESGRVRSNQPQHF. The DNA for the CDR3 is TGTGCCATCAGTGAGTCTGGGAGGGTTCGGAGCAATCAGCCCCAGCATTTT. The V gene is TRBV10-3, the J gene TRBJ1-5; no definite D call. In germline, CDR1 is ENHRY, CDR2 SYGVKD. The V end was cut by 0 bases, the J end by 1 base, with 13 bases between. The CDR3 has 17 amino acids.

This chain uses TRBV7-2 with TRBJ2-5; TRBD2 aligns across 10 bases. The CDR3 is 16 amino acids. V dropped 5 bases and J dropped 4; count of bases not matched to a gene: 10. In germline, CDR1 is SGHTA, CDR2 FQGNSA. The CDR3 spells CASSLRLAGPPETQYF. The CDR3 nucleotides read TGTGCCAGCAGCCTTAGACTAGCGGGCCCTCCAGAGACCCAGTACTTC.

This chain connects TRBV5-1 to TRBJ2-3; 7 bases line up with TRBD1. Germline assignment: CDR1 SGHRS and CDR2 YFSETQ. The CDR3 is 15 amino acids. V trimming: 0 bases; J trimming: 9 bases; junction bases outside the gene matches: 10. CDR3 amino acids: CASSLAGQGVGTQYF. The CDR3 nucleotides read TGCGCCAGCAGCTTGGCCGGTCAGGGGGTAGGGACGCAGTATTTT.

The chain carries TRBV2 and TRBJ2-5, with 11 bases that match TRBD2. Germline V gene data show CDR1 as SNHLY and CDR2 as FYNNEI. The CDR3 consists of 15 residues. Trimming cost V 5 bases and J 5 bases; bases outside gene matches: 7. Written as DNA, the CDR3 is TGTGCCAGCAGTCACCCGGGACTAGCGGACGAGACCCAGTACTTC. Its protein product is CASSHPGLADETQYF. The complete variable domain, with remaining parts taken from reference TRBV2 and TRBJ2-5, reads EPEVTQTPSHQVTQMGQEVILRCVPISNHLYFYWYRQILGQKVEFLVSFYNNEISEKSEIFDDQFSVERPDGSNFTLKIRSTKLEDSAMYFCASSHPGLADETQYFGPGTRLLVL.

The chain combines TRBV25-1 with TRBJ1-3; D is undetermined. Germline-derived CDR1 and CDR2 are MGHDK and SYGVNS. CDR3 length: 13 residues. V gave up 8 bases and J gave up 0 bases, with 8 bases separating them. CDR3 nucleotides: TGTGCCAGCGCGATGAGCTCTGGAAACACCATATATTTT. Amino acids: CASAMSSGNTIYF.

The rearrangement joins TRBV15 to TRBJ1-4; D gene ambiguous. This CDR3 has 12 amino acids. V lost 1 base and J lost 11, with 8 bases in between. From germline, CDR1 is LNHNV and CDR2 YYDKDF (reference sequence). Here the CDR3 DNA reads TGTGCCACCAGCAGAGTAAAGGAGAAACTGTTTTTT. It translates to CATSRVKEKLFF.

This sequence joins TRBV7-8 and TRBJ2-3; D gene uncertain. The CDR3 length is 11 residues. V gave up 8 bases and J gave up 2 bases, with 5 bases separating them. The germline V gene has CDR1 SGHVS and CDR2 FQNEAQ. The CDR3 loop reads CASLDTDTQYF. In DNA form, the CDR3 reads TGTGCCAGCTTAGACACAGATACGCAGTATTTT.

The CDR3 DNA reads TGCGCCAGCAGCTGGAGGGGACAGACGAACACCGGGGAGCTGTTTTTT. Encoded protein: CASSWRGQTNTGELFF. V and J are TRBV5-1 and TRBJ2-2; possible D gene TRBD1, 7 bases. This CDR3 region has 16 residues. Germline V gene lookup returns CDR1 SGHRS and CDR2 YFSETQ. Trimming pared 3 bases from V and 0 bases from J, leaving 12 bases between. Full variable domain (outside the CDR3, taken from reference TRBV5-1 and TRBJ2-2): KAGVTQTPRYLIKTRGQQVTLSCSPISGHRSVSWYQQTPGQGLQFLFEYFSETQRNKGNFPGRFSGRQFSNSRSEMNVSTLELGDSALYLCASSWRGQTNTGELFFGEGSRLTVL.

V and J are TRBV7-9 and TRBJ1-6, with unresolved D. Germline V CDR1 and CDR2: SEHNR, FQNEAQ (reference sequence). This CDR3 region has 15 residues. V lost 1 base and J lost 9, with 13 bases in between. The CDR3 is CASSLEGRVGSPLHF. For the CDR3, the DNA is TGTGCCAGCAGCTTAGAAGGGAGGGTGGGTTCACCCCTCCACTTT.

The rearrangement uses TRBV6-1 and TRBJ2-5; tentatively, D is TRBD1 (5 bases). The CDR3 sequence is 13 residues long. CDR1 and CDR2 (germline): MNHNS, SASEGT. Trimming cost V 6 bases and J 4 bases, with 12 bases left between them. Here the CDR3 reads CASRPGLRETQYF. The CDR3 coding sequence is TGTGCCAGCAGGCCAGGGCTTCGAGAGACCCAGTACTTC.

V gene TRBV4-1 combines with J gene TRBJ1-6; tentative D call: TRBD1 (6 bases). The CDR3 is 18 residues long. CDR1 and CDR2 from the germline V gene are MGHRA and YSYEKL. V was cut by 4 bases and J by 0 bases, with 16 bases left in between. The CDR3 loop is CASSLSYRVASYNSPLHF. Here the CDR3 DNA reads TGCGCCAGCAGCCTATCCTACAGGGTGGCCTCCTATAATTCACCCCTCCACTTT.

This chain connects TRBV19 to TRBJ2-7; TRBD1 matches 8 bases. Germline loops: CDR1 LNHDA, CDR2 SQIVND (reference sequence). The length of the CDR3 is 14 residues. Trimming took 4 bases from V and 5 from J; bases not matched to a gene: 7. The CDR3 DNA is TGTGCCAGTAGTACCTCGACAGGGGCCCACGAGCAGTACTTC. This codes for CASSTSTGAHEQYF.

The V gene is TRBV6-1, the J gene TRBJ1-1; D is ambiguous. Between the trimmed V and J ends, which lost 0 bases and 11 bases, there was a span of 4 bases. Germline loops: CDR1 MNHNS, CDR2 SASEGT. The CDR3 totals 10 residues. The CDR3 nucleotides read TGTGCCAGCAGTGAAGCTCTGGCTTTCTTT. It translates to CASSEALAFF.

The gene calls are TRBV6-5 and TRBJ1-5; D is perhaps TRBD1 (6 bases). The ends were cut back, 3 bases at V and 3 bases at J, with 12 bases in the middle. Germline assignment: CDR1 MNHEY and CDR2 SVGAGI. This CDR3 contains 15 residues. The CDR3 sequence: CASSYAGGTNQPQHF. CDR3 nucleotide sequence: TGTGCCAGCAGTTATGCGGGGGGCACCAATCAGCCCCAGCATTTT.

The chain is built from TRBV21-1 and TRBJ1-2. TRBV21-1 has pseudogene status. CDR3 length equals 12 residues. The CDR3: CASSKESDGYTF. DNA for the CDR3: TGTGCCAGCAGCAAAGAATCGGATGGCTACACCTTC.

The chain combines TRBV3-1 (or the pseudogene TRBV3-2) with TRBJ2-7; D gene ambiguous. Germline-derived CDR1 and CDR2 are LGHDT and YNNKEL (reference sequence). The V gene lost 1 base and the J gene lost 2 bases, with 6 bases spanning the gap. The length of the CDR3 is 13 residues. The CDR3 nucleotides read TGTGCCAGCAGCCAAGCAGGCCCCTACGAGCAGTACTTC. It codes for CASSQAGPYEQYF.

The DNA of the CDR3 is TGTGCCAGCAGCTTAAACAGGGGGGTCTATGGCTACACCTTC. It specifies CASSLNRGVYGYTF. V and J are TRBV11-2 and TRBJ1-2; 8 bases map to TRBD1. V was clipped by 2 bases and J by 4 bases; unmatched bases: 3. The CDR3 has 14 residues. Germline CDR1 SGHAT, CDR2 FQNNGV.

The rearrangement joins TRBV7-9 to TRBJ1-2; D perhaps matches TRBD1 (6 bases). The CDR3 covers 14 residues. Trimming shortened V by 0 bases and J by 4 bases, and 9 bases separated the two germline ends. The germline V gene has CDR1 SEHNR and CDR2 FQNEAQ (reference sequence). CDR3 in DNA: TGTGCCAGCAGCTTAGCTGGCAGGGGCTATGGCTACACCTTC. As protein: CASSLAGRGYGYTF. The full variable domain, rest sourced from reference TRBV7-9 and TRBJ1-2, is DTGVSQNPRHKITKRGQNVTFRCDPISEHNRLYWYRQTLGQGPEFLTYFQNEAQLEKSRLLSDRFSAERPKGSFSTLEIQRTEQGDSAMYLCASSLAGRGYGYTFGSGTRLTVV.

The chain employs TRBV6-5 and TRBJ1-5; 9 bases match TRBD1. This CDR3 is built from 14 residues. The germline CDR1 and CDR2 sequences are MNHEY and SVGAGI. Germline trimming cut 10 bases from V and 9 bases from J; bases unmatched to any gene: 13. CDR3 region: CAISSTGGWGPQHF. The CDR3 DNA follows: TGTGCCATCTCCTCTACAGGGGGCTGGGGGCCCCAGCATTTT.

The rearrangement joins TRBV6-6 to TRBJ1-1, with D unclear. CDR1 and CDR2 from the germline V gene are MNHNY and SVGAGI (reference sequence). The CDR3 consists of 13 residues. Trimming removed 6 bases from V and 0 bases from J, with 8 bases in between. The CDR3 DNA reads as TGTGCCAGCAGCGCCTCAGTGAACACTGAAGCTTTCTTT. This encodes CASSASVNTEAFF.

J is TRBJ1-1 and V is TRBV12-5; TRBD1 aligns across 7 bases. CDR1 LGHNT and CDR2 FRNRAP come from the germline V gene. This CDR3 has 14 amino acids. V lost 7 bases, J lost 0 bases, and 5 bases stayed unmatched. CDR3 coding DNA: TGTGCTAGTGCCGGGGACAGCATGAACACTGAAGCTTTCTTT. Protein product: CASAGDSMNTEAFF.

This clone occurred a few times. The rearrangement uses TRBV5-1 and TRBJ2-7; D possibly corresponds to TRBD1 (6 bases). Germline loops: CDR1 SGHRS, CDR2 YFSETQ. V was cut by 1 base and J by 6 bases, with 11 bases left in between. The CDR3 length is 13 residues. CDR3 nucleotide sequence: TGCGCCAGCAGCTTGAACGCAGGGGCCGAGCAGTACTTC. This codes for CASSLNAGAEQYF.

A few counts support this clone. The chain combines TRBV2 with TRBJ2-2, with D tentatively TRBD1 (6 bases). The CDR3 contains 13 residues. Germline CDR1 is SNHLY and CDR2 is FYNNEI. The V and J ends lost 6 bases and 7 bases respectively, with 12 bases between them. CDR3: CASSTGKGGELFF. DNA of the CDR3: TGTGCCAGCAGCACAGGGAAGGGCGGGGAGCTGTTTTTT.